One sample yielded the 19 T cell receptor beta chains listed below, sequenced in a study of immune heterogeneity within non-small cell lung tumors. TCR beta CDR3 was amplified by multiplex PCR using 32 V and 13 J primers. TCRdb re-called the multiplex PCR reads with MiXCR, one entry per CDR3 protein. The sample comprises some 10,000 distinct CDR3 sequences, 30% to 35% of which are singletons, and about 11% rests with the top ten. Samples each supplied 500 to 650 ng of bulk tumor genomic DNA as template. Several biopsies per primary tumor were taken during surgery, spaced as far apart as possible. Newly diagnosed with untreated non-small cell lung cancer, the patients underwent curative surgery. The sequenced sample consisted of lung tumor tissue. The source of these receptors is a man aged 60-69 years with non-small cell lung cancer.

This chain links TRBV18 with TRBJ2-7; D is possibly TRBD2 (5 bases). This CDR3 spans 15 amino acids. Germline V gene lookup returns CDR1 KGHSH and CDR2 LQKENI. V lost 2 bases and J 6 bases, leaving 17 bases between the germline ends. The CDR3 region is CASSPSGDDAGEQYF. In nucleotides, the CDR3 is TGTGCCAGCTCACCATCCGGCGACGATGCGGGCGAGCAGTACTTC.

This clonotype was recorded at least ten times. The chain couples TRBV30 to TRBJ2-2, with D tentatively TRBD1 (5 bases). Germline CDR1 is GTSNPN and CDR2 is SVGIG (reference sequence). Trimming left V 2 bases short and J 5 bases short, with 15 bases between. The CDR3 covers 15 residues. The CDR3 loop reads CAWSLWQGLTGELFF. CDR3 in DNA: TGTGCCTGGAGTCTCTGGCAGGGTCTAACCGGGGAGCTGTTTTTT. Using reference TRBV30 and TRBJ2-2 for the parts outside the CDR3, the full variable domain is SQTIHQWPATLVQPVGSPLSLECTVEGTSNPNLYWYRQAAGRGLQLLFYSVGIGQISSEVPQNLSASRPQDRQFILSSKKLLLSDSGFYLCAWSLWQGLTGELFFGEGSRLTVL.

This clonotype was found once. The CDR3 sequence: CSARDGGGLASYEQYF. The CDR3 DNA reads as TGCAGTGCTAGAGATGGAGGGGGGCTGGCGTCCTACGAGCAGTACTTC. The rearrangement joins TRBV20-1 to TRBJ2-7; D might be TRBD1 or TRBD2, each matching 6 bases. The CDR3 sequence is 16 residues long. CDR1 and CDR2 (germline): DFQATT, SNEGSKA (reference sequence). V lost 0 bases and J lost 1, with 16 bases in between.

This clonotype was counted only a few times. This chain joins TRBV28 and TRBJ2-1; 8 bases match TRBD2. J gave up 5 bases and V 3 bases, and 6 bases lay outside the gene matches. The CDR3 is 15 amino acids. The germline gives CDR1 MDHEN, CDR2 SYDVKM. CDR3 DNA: TGTGCCAGCAGTTTTCGACTAGCGTCGGACAATGAGCAGTTCTTC. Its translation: CASSFRLASDNEQFF. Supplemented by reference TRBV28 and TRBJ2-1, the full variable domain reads DVKVTQSSRYLVKRTGEKVFLECVQDMDHENMFWYRQDPGLGLRLIYFSYDVKMKEKGDIPEGYSVSREKKERFSLILESASTNQTSMYLCASSFRLASDNEQFFGPGTRLTVL.

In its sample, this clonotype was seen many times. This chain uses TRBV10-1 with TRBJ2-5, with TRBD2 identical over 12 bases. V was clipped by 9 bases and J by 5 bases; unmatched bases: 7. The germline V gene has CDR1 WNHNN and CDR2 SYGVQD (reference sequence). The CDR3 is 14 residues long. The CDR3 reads CARRLAGVEETQYF. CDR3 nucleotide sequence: TGCGCCAGAAGACTAGCGGGAGTTGAGGAGACCCAGTACTTC.

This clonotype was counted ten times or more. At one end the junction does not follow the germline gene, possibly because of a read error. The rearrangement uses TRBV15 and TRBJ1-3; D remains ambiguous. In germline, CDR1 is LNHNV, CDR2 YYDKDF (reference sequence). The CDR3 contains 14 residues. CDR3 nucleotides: TGTGCCACCAGCCGAGACATCTCTGGAAACACCATATATTTT. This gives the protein CATSRDISGNTIYF.

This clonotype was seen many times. DNA of the CDR3: TGTGCCAGCAGTTACCAACTAGCGGGAGGGCCCGATACGCAGTATTTT. This codes for CASSYQLAGGPDTQYF. The chain joins TRBV6-6 to TRBJ2-3; 13 nucleotides align to TRBD2. CDR3 size: 16 residues. V gave up 2 bases and J gave up 6 bases; unmatched junction bases: 5. Germline values: CDR1 MNHNY, CDR2 SVGAGI (reference sequence).

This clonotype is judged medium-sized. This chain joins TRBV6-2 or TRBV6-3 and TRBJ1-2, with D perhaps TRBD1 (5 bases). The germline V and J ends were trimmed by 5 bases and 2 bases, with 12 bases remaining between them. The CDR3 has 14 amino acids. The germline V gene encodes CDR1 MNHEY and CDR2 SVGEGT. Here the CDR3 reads CASSDGHQNYGYTF. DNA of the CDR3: TGTGCCAGCAGTGACGGACACCAGAACTATGGCTACACCTTC.

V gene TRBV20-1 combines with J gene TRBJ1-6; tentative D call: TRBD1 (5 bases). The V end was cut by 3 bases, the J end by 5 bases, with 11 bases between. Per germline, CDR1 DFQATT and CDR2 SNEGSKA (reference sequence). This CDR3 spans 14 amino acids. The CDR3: CSARWTRNNSPLHF. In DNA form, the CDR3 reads TGCAGTGCTAGGTGGACACGGAATAATTCACCCCTCCACTTT.

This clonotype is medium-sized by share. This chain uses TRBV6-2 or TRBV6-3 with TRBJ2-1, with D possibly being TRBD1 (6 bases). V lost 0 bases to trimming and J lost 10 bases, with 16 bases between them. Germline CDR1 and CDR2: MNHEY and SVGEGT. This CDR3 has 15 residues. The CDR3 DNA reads TGTGCCAGCAGTTACTCGGGGGCGCGGCGGACAGAGCAGTTCTTC. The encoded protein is CASSYSGARRTEQFF.

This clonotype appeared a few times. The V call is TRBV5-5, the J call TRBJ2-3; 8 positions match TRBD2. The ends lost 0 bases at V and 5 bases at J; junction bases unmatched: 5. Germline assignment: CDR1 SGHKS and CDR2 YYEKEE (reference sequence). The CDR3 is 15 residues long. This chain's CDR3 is CASSLAGGPLDTQYF. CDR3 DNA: TGTGCCAGCAGCTTGGCGGGAGGGCCACTAGATACGCAGTATTTT.

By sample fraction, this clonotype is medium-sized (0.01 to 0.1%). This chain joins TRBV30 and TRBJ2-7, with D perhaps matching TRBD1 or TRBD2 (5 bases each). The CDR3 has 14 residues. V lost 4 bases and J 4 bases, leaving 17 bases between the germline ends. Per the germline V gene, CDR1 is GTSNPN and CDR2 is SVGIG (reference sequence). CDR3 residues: CAWTPGTHVYEQYF. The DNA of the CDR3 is TGTGCCTGGACCCCCGGGACGCACGTTTACGAGCAGTACTTC.

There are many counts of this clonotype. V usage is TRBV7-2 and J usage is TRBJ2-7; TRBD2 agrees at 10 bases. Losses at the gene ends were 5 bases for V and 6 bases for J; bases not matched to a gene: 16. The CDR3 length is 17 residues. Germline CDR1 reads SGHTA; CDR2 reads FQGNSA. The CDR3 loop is CASSPWTSGTEGAEQYF. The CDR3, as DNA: TGTGCCAGCAGCCCGTGGACTAGCGGCACCGAGGGGGCCGAGCAGTACTTC.

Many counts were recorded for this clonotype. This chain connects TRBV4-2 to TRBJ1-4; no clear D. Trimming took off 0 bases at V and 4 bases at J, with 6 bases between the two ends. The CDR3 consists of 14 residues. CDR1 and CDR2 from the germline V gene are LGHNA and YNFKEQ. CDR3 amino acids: CASSQDWSNEKLFF. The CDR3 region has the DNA TGTGCCAGCAGCCAAGATTGGAGTAATGAAAAACTGTTTTTT.

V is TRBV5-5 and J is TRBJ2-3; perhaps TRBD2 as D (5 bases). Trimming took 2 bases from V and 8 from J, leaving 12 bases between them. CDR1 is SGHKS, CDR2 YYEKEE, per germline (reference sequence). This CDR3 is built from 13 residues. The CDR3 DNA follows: TGTGCCAGCAGCTTCCAAGCGGACTCTACGCAGTATTTT. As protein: CASSFQADSTQYF. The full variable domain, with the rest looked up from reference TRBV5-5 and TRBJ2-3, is DAGVTQSPTHLIKTRGQQVTLRCSPISGHKSVSWYQQVLGQGPQFIFQYYEKEERGRGNFPDRFSARQFPNYSSELNVNALLLGDSALYLCASSFQADSTQYFGPGTRLTVL.

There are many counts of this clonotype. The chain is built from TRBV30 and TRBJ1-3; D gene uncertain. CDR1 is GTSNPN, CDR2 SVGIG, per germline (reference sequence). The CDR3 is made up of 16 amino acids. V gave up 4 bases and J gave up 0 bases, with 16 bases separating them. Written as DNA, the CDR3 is TGTGCCTGGAACCCCTTCTGGGGAGACTCTGGAAACACCATATATTTT. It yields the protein CAWNPFWGDSGNTIYF.

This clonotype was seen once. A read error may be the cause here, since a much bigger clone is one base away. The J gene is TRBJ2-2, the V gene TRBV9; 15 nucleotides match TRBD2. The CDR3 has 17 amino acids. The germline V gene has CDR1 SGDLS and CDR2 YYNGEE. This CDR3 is CAGSVGLAGGPGGELFF. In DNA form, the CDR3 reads TGTGCCGGCAGCGTAGGACTAGCGGGAGGGCCCGGCGGGGAGCTGTTTTTT.

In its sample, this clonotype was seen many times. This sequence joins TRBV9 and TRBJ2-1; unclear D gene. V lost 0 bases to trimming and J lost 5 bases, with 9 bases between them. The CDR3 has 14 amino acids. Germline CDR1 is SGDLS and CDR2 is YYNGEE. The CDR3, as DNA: TGTGCCAGCAGCGTAGAAGGGAACCACAATGAGCAGTTCTTC. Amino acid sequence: CASSVEGNHNEQFF.

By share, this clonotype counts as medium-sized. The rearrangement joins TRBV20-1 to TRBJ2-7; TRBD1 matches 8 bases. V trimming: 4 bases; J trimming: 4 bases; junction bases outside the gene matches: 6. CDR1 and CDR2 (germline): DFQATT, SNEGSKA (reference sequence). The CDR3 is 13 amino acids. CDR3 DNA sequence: TGCAGTGCTATGGTGACAGGGGAGTACGAGCAGTACTTC. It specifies CSAMVTGEYEQYF.